These 9 T cell receptor beta chains were sequenced from one sample in a study of T cell changes during pregnancy in multiple sclerosis. Some clones are missing from TCRdb's copy, which holds only in-frame ones; the method was immunoSEQ multiplex PCR. The table records some 70,000 clones, about 91% of them present only once. Sequencing used CD4+ T cells from peripheral blood mononuclear cells, obtained in the third trimester of pregnancy. Receptor source: a female donor in good health, enrolled as a control in a pregnancy study.

This chain joins TRBV5-6 and TRBJ2-5; tentatively, D is TRBD1 (5 bases). CDR1 and CDR2 (germline): SGHDT, YYEEEE. The CDR3 is 15 residues long. The V gene lost 4 bases and the J gene lost 5 bases, with 18 bases spanning the gap. The CDR3 reads CASSGLGQGVETQYF. As DNA, the CDR3 is TGTGCCAGCAGCGGCCTAGGACAAGGGGTGGAGACCCAGTACTTC.

The chain couples TRBV19 to TRBJ1-3; D possibly corresponds to TRBD1 (6 bases). V gave up 7 bases and J gave up 2 bases, with 15 bases separating them. The germline CDR1 and CDR2 sequences are LNHDA and SQIVND (reference sequence). This CDR3 spans 15 amino acids. CDR3 in amino acids: CASTLGGATGNTIYF. In DNA form, the CDR3 reads TGTGCCAGTACCCTGGGGGGGGCGACTGGAAACACCATATATTTT.

The CDR3 region is CASSLGIVAEAFF. CDR3 nucleotide sequence: TGTGCCAGCAGCTTGGGTATTGTAGCTGAAGCTTTCTTT. The V call is TRBV5-4, the J call TRBJ1-1; no reliable D call. The germline V and J ends were trimmed by 0 bases and 6 bases, with 9 bases remaining between them. Per the germline V gene, CDR1 is SGHNT and CDR2 is YYREEE (reference sequence). The CDR3 spans 13 residues.

This clone appeared once. The rearrangement joins TRBV4-1 to TRBJ2-7; the D is unclear. The germline V gene encodes CDR1 MGHRA and CDR2 YSYEKL. This CDR3 is 14 amino acids long. Between the trimmed V and J ends, which lost 4 bases and 0 bases, there was a span of 10 bases. The CDR3 loop is CASSPESVSYEQYF. The CDR3 bases are TGCGCCAGCAGCCCCGAGTCGGTCTCCTACGAGCAGTACTTC.

This chain uses TRBV11-3 with TRBJ1-1, with 7 bases that match TRBD1. Germline V gives CDR1 SGHNT, CDR2 YENEEA. This CDR3 is built from 16 residues. The trim removed 0 bases at V and 6 bases at J, leaving 10 bases unmatched. CDR3 region: CASSLDHRRQGSEAFF. The DNA of the CDR3 is TGTGCCAGCAGCTTAGATCATCGGAGACAGGGTTCTGAAGCTTTCTTT.

The rearrangement uses TRBV9 and TRBJ2-2; 7 nucleotides match TRBD1. Germline V gene data show CDR1 as SGDLS and CDR2 as YYNGEE. The junction had 4 bases not matched to a gene; V was cut back by 4 bases and J by 1 base. This CDR3 contains 15 residues. CDR3 protein: CASSIDRVNTGELFF. CDR3 coding DNA: TGTGCCAGCAGCATAGACAGGGTGAACACCGGGGAGCTGTTTTTT.

Only one count was recorded for this clone. The J gene is TRBJ1-2, the V gene TRBV7-9; D not certain. The germline V gene encodes CDR1 SEHNR and CDR2 FQNEAQ (reference sequence). Trimming shortened V by 2 bases and J by 0 bases, and 4 bases separated the two germline ends. This CDR3 has 13 residues. CDR3: CASSLLTNYGYTF. The CDR3 DNA sequence: TGTGCCAGCAGCTTACTAACTAACTATGGCTACACCTTC.

This chain links TRBV7-2 with TRBJ1-2; tentatively, D is TRBD1 (5 bases). The CDR3 runs to 16 residues. CDR1 and CDR2 from the germline V gene are SGHTA and FQGNSA. V lost 6 bases and J lost 4, with 21 bases in between. The CDR3 sequence is CASSLSTWDGGYGYTF. CDR3 in DNA: TGTGCCAGCAGTCTATCAACTTGGGACGGGGGCTATGGCTACACCTTC.

This chain joins TRBV19 and TRBJ1-1; D is perhaps TRBD1 (6 bases). The V end lost 9 bases, the J end lost 0 bases, and 23 bases lay between the germline ends. This CDR3 has 17 amino acids. Germline assignment: CDR1 LNHDA and CDR2 SQIVND (reference sequence). The CDR3 DNA sequence: TGTGCCAGCGGTGATGACCGGGACACCGTTTTGAACACTGAAGCTTTCTTT. The encoded protein is CASGDDRDTVLNTEAFF.